Listed here are 8 T cell receptor beta chains from one sample, sequenced in a study of T cell responses to AZD1222 COVID-19 vaccine (dated by TCRdb to the early 2020s). The library was generated by the immunoSEQ multiplex PCR assay. TCRdb stores this immuneACCESS table with in-frame sequences only. Part of the clones is absent; in the studies checked, under half of the shortfall reflects unresolved V genes, and no reason is known for the rest. The sample table records some 96,000 clones; less than 85% of these occur just once. The ten largest account for approximately 14% of the sample. The time point label of this sample denotes: about 28 days (+/-7) after the second vaccine dose. This material consisted of peripheral blood, taken 28 days after the second AZD1222 dose. The receptors were sampled from an adult who received the AZD1222 COVID-19 vaccine.

The chain combines TRBV27 with TRBJ1-1, with D maybe TRBD1 (6 bases). V gave up 6 bases and J gave up 8 bases, with 13 bases separating them. Germline V gene sequence: CDR1 MNHEY, CDR2 SMNVEV (reference sequence). The CDR3 spans 12 residues. As DNA, the CDR3 is TGTGCCAGCAGAACGCGGGGGCTGGAAGCTTTCTTT. This codes for CASRTRGLEAFF.

The chain combines TRBV2 with TRBJ1-2, with TRBD1 identical over 7 bases. Germline V gives CDR1 SNHLY, CDR2 FYNNEI. The CDR3 has 13 residues. J gave up 0 bases and V 6 bases, and 1 base lay outside the gene matches. CDR3 protein: CASRGTANYGYTF. The CDR3 DNA sequence: TGTGCCAGCAGGGGGACAGCTAACTATGGCTACACCTTC.

In its sample, this clone ranks as medium-sized (0.01 to 0.1%). The V and J genes are TRBV3-1 (or the pseudogene TRBV3-2) and TRBJ2-7; 10 bases agree with TRBD2. Germline V CDR1 and CDR2: LGHDT, YNNKEL (reference sequence). The CDR3 spans 15 residues. After removal of 5 bases from V and 4 bases from J, the junction contained 8 bases not matched to a gene. The CDR3 loop reads CASSVLAGGTYEQYF. The CDR3 DNA is TGTGCCAGCAGCGTTTTAGCGGGGGGCACGTACGAGCAGTACTTC.

The chain couples TRBV7-9 to TRBJ1-1; a possible D gene is TRBD1 (5 bases). V was clipped by 5 bases and J by 1 base, with 11 bases between them. The CDR3 spans 14 residues. The germline V gene encodes CDR1 SEHNR and CDR2 FQNEAQ (reference sequence). The CDR3 coding sequence is TGTGCCAGCAGCCCCTCGGGGGGGAACACTGAAGCTTTCTTT. Protein: CASSPSGGNTEAFF.

The chain couples TRBV27 to TRBJ1-4; tentatively, D is TRBD1 (6 bases). Germline V gene sequence: CDR1 MNHEY, CDR2 SMNVEV (reference sequence). The V end was cut by 5 bases, the J end by 4 bases, with 17 bases between. The CDR3 is made up of 16 amino acids. The CDR3 DNA sequence: TGTGCCAGCAGTCTAATCGCGGGGGGCGGTAATGAAAAACTGTTTTTT. This encodes CASSLIAGGGNEKLFF.

The chain has TRBV7-8 and TRBJ1-4, with 7 bases fitting TRBD1. V was clipped by 1 base and J by 8 bases; unmatched bases: 4. Germline CDR1 and CDR2: SGHVS and FQNEAQ. The CDR3 contains 14 residues. The CDR3 spells CASSLGTGREKLFF. Written as DNA, the CDR3 is TGTGCCAGCAGCTTAGGGACAGGAAGGGAAAAACTGTTTTTT.

The chain uses TRBV2 and TRBJ1-2, with 9 bases lining up with TRBD1. This CDR3 spans 14 amino acids. Unmatched junction bases numbered 7, after V lost 4 bases and J lost 7 bases. Germline V lookup: CDR1 SNHLY, CDR2 FYNNEI. The CDR3 bases are TGTGCCAGCAGTGGGTACAGGGGGCAGAGTGGCTACACCTTC. Translating it yields CASSGYRGQSGYTF.

For the CDR3, the DNA is TGTGCCAGCAGCTTAAGGTTTGGCGGGAACACTGAAGCTTTCTTT. Its translation is CASSLRFGGNTEAFF. V is TRBV7-2 and J is TRBJ1-1; D remains ambiguous. This CDR3 region has 15 residues. V was pared by 2 bases and J by 1 base, with 11 bases between. From germline, CDR1 is SGHTA and CDR2 FQGNSA. Full variable domain (missing parts from reference TRBV7-2 and TRBJ1-1): GAGVSQSPSNKVTEKGKDVELRCDPISGHTALYWYRQSLGQGLEFLIYFQGNSAPDKSGLPSDRFSAERTGGSVSTLTIQRTQQEDSAVYLCASSLRFGGNTEAFFGQGTRLTVV.